These T cell receptor beta chains were read from a single sample in a study of technical replicates of blood from several donors. Measured with immunoSEQ multiplex PCR; TCRdb has only the in-frame clones, and not every one. Here the sample spans tens of thousands of clones, more than 90% being singletons. Sequencing used T cells isolated from PBMCs. The receptors derive from a human donor in good health. The CDR3 runs from the conserved cysteine through the conserved F or W. Each record gives: D gene, J gene, V gene, clone size, CDR3 DNA, CDR3 protein. The D gene is left open where the match is weak. Rows may omit the clone size; those that give it use once, few, many or a size class.

D: TRBD1
J: TRBJ2-7
V: TRBV4-3
size: -
DNA: TGCGCCAGCAGCCGGGACGGGACAGGAATGAGTGAGCAGTACTTC
CDR3: CASSRDGTGMSEQYF

D: -
J: TRBJ2-7
V: TRBV6-5
size: -
DNA: TGTGCCAGCGGATCTATCTCAGGCGAGCAGTACTTC
CDR3: CASGSISGEQYF

D: -
J: TRBJ2-7
V: TRBV11-3
size: -
DNA: TGTGCCAGCAGCTTAGACAGGTCCGAGCAGTACTTC
CDR3: CASSLDRSEQYF

D: -
J: TRBJ1-2
V: TRBV2
size: -
DNA: TGTGCCAGTGACAGCTATGGCTACACCTTC
CDR3: CASDSYGYTF

D: -
J: TRBJ2-2
V: TRBV29-1
size: -
DNA: TGCAGCGTTCAGGGGCAGCGCTACACCGGGGAGCTGTTTTTT
CDR3: CSVQGQRYTGELFF

D: -
J: TRBJ1-1
V: TRBV5-8
size: -
DNA: TGTGCCAGCAGCTTGTTGACATATGAAGCTTTCTTT
CDR3: CASSLLTYEAFF

D: -
J: TRBJ1-3
V: TRBV5-6
size: -
DNA: TGTGCCAGCAGCGTGACAGCTAGCTCTGGAAACACCATATATTTT
CDR3: CASSVTASSGNTIYF

D: TRBD2
J: TRBJ2-2
V: TRBV5-1
size: -
DNA: TGCGCCAGCAGCTGGATGACTAGCGGGAGTTACACCGGGGAGCTGTTTTTT
CDR3: CASSWMTSGSYTGELFF

D: -
J: TRBJ1-2
V: TRBV6-1
size: -
DNA: TGTGCCAGCAGTTGGGCGAATGGCTACACCTTC
CDR3: CASSWANGYTF

D: -
J: TRBJ2-7
V: TRBV11-2
size: -
DNA: TGTGCCAGCAGAAAAGGGGGGGAAACCTACGAGCAGTACTTC
CDR3: CASRKGGETYEQYF

D: -
J: TRBJ1-1
V: TRBV27
size: once
DNA: TGTGCCAGCAGTTTACGGCAGGGAAGGGGGAACACTGAAGCTTTCTTT
CDR3: CASSLRQGRGNTEAFF

D: -
J: TRBJ1-3
V: TRBV30
size: -
DNA: TGTGCCTGGAGTAAATTATCGGACACCATATATTTT
CDR3: CAWSKLSDTIYF

D: -
J: TRBJ1-2
V: TRBV18
size: -
DNA: TGTGCCAGCTCACTTATTACAGGGTTCAGCTATGGCTACACCTTC
CDR3: CASSLITGFSYGYTF

D: TRBD1
J: TRBJ1-1
V: TRBV27
size: -
DNA: TGTGCCAGCAGTATAGACAGGGTCGCTGAAGCTTTCTTT
CDR3: CASSIDRVAEAFF

D: -
J: TRBJ2-7
V: TRBV9
size: -
DNA: TGTGCCAGCAGCGTCTCTGCGGGTGCGACCTCCTACGAGCAGTACTTC
CDR3: CASSVSAGATSYEQYF

D: TRBD1
J: TRBJ2-5
V: TRBV5-1
size: -
DNA: TGCGCCAGCACCTTAATCCCGGGACAGGGGAGGGAGACCCAGTACTTC
CDR3: CASTLIPGQGRETQYF

D: -
J: TRBJ2-7
V: TRBV5-8
size: -
DNA: TGTGCCAGCAGCTTGAGCGGGCAGTCCTACGAGCAGTACTTC
CDR3: CASSLSGQSYEQYF

D: TRBD1
J: TRBJ2-1
V: TRBV4-3
size: -
DNA: TGCGCCAGCAGCCAGGCACCAGTGTTCAGGGGGAACAATGAGCAGTTCTTC
CDR3: CASSQAPVFRGNNEQFF

D: -
J: TRBJ1-5
V: TRBV2
size: -
DNA: TGTGCCAGCAGTGAAGCGCCACTTAGCAATCAGCCCCAGCATTTT
CDR3: CASSEAPLSNQPQHF

D: TRBD1
J: TRBJ2-3
V: TRBV15
size: -
DNA: TGTGCCACCAGCAGAGAGCACAGGGGAGGCACAGATACGCAGTATTTT
CDR3: CATSREHRGGTDTQYF

D: -
J: TRBJ1-1
V: TRBV27
size: -
DNA: TGTGCCAGCAGTTCTGTCTACACTGAAGCTTTCTTT
CDR3: CASSSVYTEAFF

D: TRBD1
J: TRBJ2-5
V: TRBV5-8
size: -
DNA: TGTGCCAGCAGCTTGTATCCCCGACAGGGGCGAGAGACCCAGTACTTC
CDR3: CASSLYPRQGRETQYF

D: -
J: TRBJ1-2
V: TRBV7-2
size: -
DNA: TGTGCCAGCAGCCAAAGGAGTTTCTATGGCTACACCTTC
CDR3: CASSQRSFYGYTF

D: -
J: TRBJ2-2
V: TRBV21-1
size: once
DNA: TGTGCCAGCAGCACGACAGGGGGCAGTACCGGGGAGCTGTTTTTT
CDR3: CASSTTGGSTGELFF

D: TRBD2
J: TRBJ2-3
V: TRBV11-2
size: once
DNA: TGTGCCAGCAGCCTAGCGGGACATACAGATACGCAGTATTTT
CDR3: CASSLAGHTDTQYF

D: TRBD1
J: TRBJ1-1
V: TRBV29-1
size: -
DNA: TGCAGCGCAAGAGACAGGGCCTCGAACACTGAAGCTTTCTTT
CDR3: CSARDRASNTEAFF